This T cell receptor (beta chain) was retrieved from a study of T cell changes during pregnancy in multiple sclerosis. The CDR3 runs 13 residues. Per the germline V gene, CDR1 is MGHRA and CDR2 is YSYEKL. After removal of 6 bases from V and 5 bases from J, the junction contained 0 bases not matched to a gene. Method: immunoSEQ multiplex PCR; TCRdb's copy keeps in-frame clones and lacks some. Counted here are fewer than 60,000 clones, roughly 95% occurring once; the ten biggest clones make up less than 0.35%. The receptor comes from a female donor with multiple sclerosis, enrolled in a pregnancy study. The starting material was CD4+ T cells from peripheral blood mononuclear cells, obtained in the third trimester of pregnancy. This sequence joins TRBV4-1 and TRBJ2-3, with TRBD2 identical over 12 bases. The CDR3 reads CASRLAGGDTQYF. The CDR3 DNA is TGCGCCAGCAGACTAGCGGGGGGAGATACGCAGTATTTT.